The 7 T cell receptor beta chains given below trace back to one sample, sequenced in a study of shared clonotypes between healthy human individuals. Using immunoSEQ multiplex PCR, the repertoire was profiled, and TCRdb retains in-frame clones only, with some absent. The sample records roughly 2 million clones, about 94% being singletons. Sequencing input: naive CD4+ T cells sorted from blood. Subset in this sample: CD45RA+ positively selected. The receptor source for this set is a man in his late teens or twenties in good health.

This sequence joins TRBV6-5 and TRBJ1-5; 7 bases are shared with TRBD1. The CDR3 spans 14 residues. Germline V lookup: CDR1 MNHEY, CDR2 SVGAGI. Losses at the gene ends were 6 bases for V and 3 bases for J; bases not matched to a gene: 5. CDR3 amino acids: CASSPTGYNQPQHF. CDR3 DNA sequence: TGTGCCAGCAGCCCGACAGGGTACAATCAGCCCCAGCATTTT.

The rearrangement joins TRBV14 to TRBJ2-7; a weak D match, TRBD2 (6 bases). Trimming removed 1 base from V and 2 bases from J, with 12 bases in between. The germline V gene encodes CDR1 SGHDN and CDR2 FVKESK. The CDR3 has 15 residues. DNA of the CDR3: TGTGCCAGCAGCCAAGGGCCAGGAGGGGCCTACGAGCAGTACTTC. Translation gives CASSQGPGGAYEQYF.

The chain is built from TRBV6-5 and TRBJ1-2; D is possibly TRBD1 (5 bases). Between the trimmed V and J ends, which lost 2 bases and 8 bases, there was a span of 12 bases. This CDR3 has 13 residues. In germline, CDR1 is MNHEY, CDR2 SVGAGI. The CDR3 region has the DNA TGTGCCAGCAGTTACACGAGGGGAGGGGGCTACACCTTC. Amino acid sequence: CASSYTRGGGYTF.

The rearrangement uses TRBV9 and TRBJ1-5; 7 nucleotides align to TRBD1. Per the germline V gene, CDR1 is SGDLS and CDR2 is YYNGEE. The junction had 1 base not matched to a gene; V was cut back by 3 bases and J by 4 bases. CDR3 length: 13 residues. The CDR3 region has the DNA TGTGCCAGCAGCGGGGGACAGAATCAGCCCCAGCATTTT. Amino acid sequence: CASSGGQNQPQHF.

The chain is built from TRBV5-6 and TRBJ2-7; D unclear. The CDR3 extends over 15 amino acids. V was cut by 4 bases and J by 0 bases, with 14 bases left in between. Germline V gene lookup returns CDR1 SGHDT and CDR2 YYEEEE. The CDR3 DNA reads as TGTGCCAGCAGCCCCTTAGCCCCGGCCTCCTACGAGCAGTACTTC. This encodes CASSPLAPASYEQYF.

As DNA, the CDR3 is TGTGCCATCAGTGAGCCTTCAGGGGGGAGAGATACGCAGTATTTT. This sequence encodes CAISEPSGGRDTQYF. V usage is TRBV10-3 and J usage is TRBJ2-3; D possibly corresponds to TRBD1 (7 bases). CDR3 size: 15 residues. Germline V lookup: CDR1 ENHRY, CDR2 SYGVKD. V shed 2 bases and J shed 5 bases, with 14 bases lying between them.

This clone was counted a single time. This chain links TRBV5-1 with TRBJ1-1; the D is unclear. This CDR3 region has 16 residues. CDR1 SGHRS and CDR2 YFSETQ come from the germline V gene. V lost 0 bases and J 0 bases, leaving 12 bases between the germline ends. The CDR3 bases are TGCGCCAGCAGCTTGGCCATAGGAGCGATGAACACTGAAGCTTTCTTT. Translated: CASSLAIGAMNTEAFF.